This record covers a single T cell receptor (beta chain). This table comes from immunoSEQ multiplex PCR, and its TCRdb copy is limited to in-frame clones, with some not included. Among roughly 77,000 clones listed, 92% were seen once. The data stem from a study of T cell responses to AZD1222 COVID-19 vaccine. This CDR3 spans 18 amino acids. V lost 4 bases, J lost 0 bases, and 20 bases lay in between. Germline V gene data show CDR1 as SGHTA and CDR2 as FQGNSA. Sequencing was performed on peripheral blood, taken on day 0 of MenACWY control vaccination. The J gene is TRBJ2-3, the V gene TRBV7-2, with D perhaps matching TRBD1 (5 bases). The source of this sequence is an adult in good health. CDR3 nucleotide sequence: TGTGCCAGCAGCTCTCCCATCTGGCGCCAGGGAAGCACAGATACGCAGTATTTT. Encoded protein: CASSSPIWRQGSTDTQYF. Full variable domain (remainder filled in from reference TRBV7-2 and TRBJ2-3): GAGVSQSPSNKVTEKGKDVELRCDPISGHTALYWYRQSLGQGLEFLIYFQGNSAPDKSGLPSDRFSAERTGGSVSTLTIQRTQQEDSAVYLCASSSPIWRQGSTDTQYFGPGTRLTVL.